This T cell receptor (beta chain) was identified during a study of regulatory T cells in long-lasting Graves disease. This clonotype was observed once. iRepertoire HTBI primers and Arm-PCR of CDR3 regions built TCR beta libraries. Via MiXCR, TCRdb re-called the multiplex PCR reads, giving one row per CDR3 protein. The sample holds a few hundred thousand distinct CDR3 sequences, 20% to 25% seen once. Time point: persistent/refractory GD, antithyroid drugs over 5 years with positive TRAb. PBMC RNA served as the TCR library source. This receptor was identified in a female donor with Graves disease. The source material was peripheral blood mononuclear cells (PBMCs), sampled when the disease was refractory, from a patient treated with antithyroid drugs.

For the CDR3, the DNA is TGTGCCAGCAGCGCCCGGACAGGGGATTCACCCCTCCACTTT. This sequence encodes CASSARTGDSPLHF. This sequence joins TRBV5-5 and TRBJ1-6; 9 bases line up with TRBD1. Germline-derived CDR1 and CDR2 are SGHKS and YYEKEE (reference sequence). The trim removed 4 bases at V and 8 bases at J, leaving 4 bases unmatched. There are 14 residues in the CDR3.